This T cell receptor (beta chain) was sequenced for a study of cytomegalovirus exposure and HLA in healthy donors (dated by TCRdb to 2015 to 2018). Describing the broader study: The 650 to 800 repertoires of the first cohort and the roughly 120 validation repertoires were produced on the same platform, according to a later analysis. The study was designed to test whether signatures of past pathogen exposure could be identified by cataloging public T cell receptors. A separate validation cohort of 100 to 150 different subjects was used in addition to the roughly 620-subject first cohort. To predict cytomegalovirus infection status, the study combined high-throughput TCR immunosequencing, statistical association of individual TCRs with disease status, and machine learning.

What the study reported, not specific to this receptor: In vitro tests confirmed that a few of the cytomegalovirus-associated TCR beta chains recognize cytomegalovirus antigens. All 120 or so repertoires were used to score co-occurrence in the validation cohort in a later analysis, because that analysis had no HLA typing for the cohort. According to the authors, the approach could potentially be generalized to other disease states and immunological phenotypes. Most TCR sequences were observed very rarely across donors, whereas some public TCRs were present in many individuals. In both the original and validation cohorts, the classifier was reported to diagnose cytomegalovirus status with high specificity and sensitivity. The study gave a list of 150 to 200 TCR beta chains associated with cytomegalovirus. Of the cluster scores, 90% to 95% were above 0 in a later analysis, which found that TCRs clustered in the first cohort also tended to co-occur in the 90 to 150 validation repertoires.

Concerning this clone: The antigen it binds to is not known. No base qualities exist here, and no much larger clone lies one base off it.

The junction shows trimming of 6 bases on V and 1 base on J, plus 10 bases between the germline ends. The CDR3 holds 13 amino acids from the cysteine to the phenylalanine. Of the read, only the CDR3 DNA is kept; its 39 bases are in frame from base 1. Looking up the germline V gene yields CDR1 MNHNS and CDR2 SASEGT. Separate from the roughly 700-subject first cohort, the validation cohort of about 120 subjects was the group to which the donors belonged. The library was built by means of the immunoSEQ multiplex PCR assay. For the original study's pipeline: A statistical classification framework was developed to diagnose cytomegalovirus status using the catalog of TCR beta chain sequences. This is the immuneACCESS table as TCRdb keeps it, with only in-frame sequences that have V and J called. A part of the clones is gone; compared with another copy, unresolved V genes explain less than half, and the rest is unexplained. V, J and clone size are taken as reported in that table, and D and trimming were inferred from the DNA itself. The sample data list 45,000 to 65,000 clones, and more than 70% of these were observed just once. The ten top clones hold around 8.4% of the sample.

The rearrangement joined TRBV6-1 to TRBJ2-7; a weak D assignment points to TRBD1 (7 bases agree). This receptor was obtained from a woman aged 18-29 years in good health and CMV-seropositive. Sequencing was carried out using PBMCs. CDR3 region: CASSAGQSYEQYF. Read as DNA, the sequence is TGTGCCAGCAGCGCGGGACAGTCCTACGAGCAGTACTTC.